The T cell receptor beta chain under discussion was sequenced for a study of T cell responses to AZD1222 COVID-19 vaccine (dated by TCRdb to about 2021). Some background on the complete study: TCR sequencing was performed for 233 trial participants, of whom about 200 were given two doses of AZD1222 and about 25 were given two doses of MenACWY control vaccine. Trial participants were enrolled by age into 18-55, 56-69 and 70-plus year subgroups, with roughly 160, 29 and 62 TCR-sequenced participants respectively.

General study outcomes and caveats: Only five to seven AZD1222 recipients were SARS-CoV-2 seropositive at baseline, limiting conclusions about previously exposed vaccinees. After two AZD1222 doses, spike-specific TCR breadth and depth were significantly higher than at day 0 and than in MenACWY recipients. No day 14 peak-response samples were available, so repertoires were characterized only after the peak T cell response. Participants were mostly white British, with more females than males. The authors suggested clonal diversity may have been underestimated. In the small 56-69-year group, the increase in depth fell short of significance, most likely because of low power. The vaccine-associated CD4 TCRs covered the entire spike protein, and the dominant responses fell in regions 160-218 and 743-854. Epitopes outside the regions mutated in the B.1.351 and B.1.1.7 variants were reportedly recognized by nearly half of the unique spike-specific TCRs.

Concerning this clone itself: Its specific antigen is unknown. No quality values exist for individual bases; no much larger clone is one base distant.

The time point label corresponds to: about 28 days (+/-7) after the second vaccine dose. AZD1222 recipients whose second dose came at about 4 weeks and those whose second dose came at about 12 weeks were combined into one group, since spike-specific TCR depth and breadth did not differ between the two schedules. Samples from vaccinated people were obtained from the UK trials COV001 and COV002, which included a single-blind randomized controlled phase 2/3 trial of AZD1222 (ChAdOx1 nCoV-19) in healthy adults. For TCRbeta chain sequencing, PBMC samples were collected from trial participants at day 0 and at day 28 after the second dose. Reading the germline V gene gives CDR1 WSHSY and CDR2 SAAADI. The CDR3, cysteine through phenylalanine, is 12 amino acids long. Only CDR3 DNA is held: 36 bases, read in frame from base 1. The germline ends are 5 bases apart after V is trimmed by 6 bases and J by 0 bases.

The CDR3 regions of human TCRbeta chains were analyzed by immunosequencing. Per the original workflow: TCRs in the repertoires were compared against a reference library of SARS-CoV-2-specific TCRs that had been generated with the MIRA antigen-specificity platform. Breadth was defined as the fraction of unique TCRs that were SARS-CoV-2-associated, and depth was defined as the fraction of total T cells that were SARS-CoV-2-associated. Using the MIRA data, every spike-specific TCR was mapped to the spike region that the TCR reacted to and assigned to either a CD4 or a CD8 class. Log10-transformed breadth and depth values were compared by one-way ANOVA with Sidak's multiple comparisons tests. The table comes from immuneACCESS by way of TCRdb, which keeps in-frame sequences with V and J called. Part of the clones is missing from these tables; in studies checked, under half for an unresolved V gene and the rest for unknown reasons. V and J calls plus clone size are reproduced from that table; the DNA served to infer D and trimming. The table for this sample lists 90,000 to 120,000 clones; 70% to 90% of them were counted only once. Approximately 4.8% of the sample is in the top ten clones.

The chain links TRBV10-2 with TRBJ1-1, and possibly TRBD1, on 5 matching bases. This specimen consisted of peripheral blood, obtained 28 days after the second AZD1222 dose. This TCR was sampled from an adult who received the AZD1222 COVID-19 vaccine. The DNA is TGCGCCAGCAGAGGGGTGAACACTGAAGCTTTCTTT. Its protein reads: CASRGVNTEAFF.